This is a list of T cell receptor beta chains from one sample in a study of blood T cells in healthy people across ages. One entry per CDR3 protein, called by TCRdb with MiXCR from the 5' RACE reads. This sample has over a million distinct CDR3 sequences, with roughly 43% found just once. Material for sequencing was blood. All receptors derive from a woman aged 18-29 years in good health. Each CDR3 is given without its conserved first and last residue. Each record gives: V gene, CDR3 protein.

v_call: TRBV4-2
cdr3_aa: ASSQESLNPNEQY

v_call: TRBV12-3/TRBV12-4
cdr3_aa: ASSLAQGTSHEQY

v_call: TRBV12-3/TRBV12-4
cdr3_aa: ASSLRQGLGNEQF

v_call: TRBV4-2
cdr3_aa: ASSQEGTGTGTGYT

v_call: TRBV2
cdr3_aa: ASNTGLAEAQY

v_call: TRBV4-2
cdr3_aa: ASSYRPAGGQYNEQF

v_call: TRBV12-3/TRBV12-4
cdr3_aa: ASSPQDRGNTEAF

v_call: TRBV5-5
cdr3_aa: ASSADSGRTQY

v_call: TRBV4-3
cdr3_aa: ASSQDRGAGSFADTQY

v_call: TRBV30
cdr3_aa: AWSVETQY

v_call: TRBV6-6
cdr3_aa: ASTGSGYTDTQY

v_call: TRBV14
cdr3_aa: ASRPTGGKETQY

v_call: TRBV7-9
cdr3_aa: ASSRTANGYGYT

v_call: TRBV20-1
cdr3_aa: SASRWEITDTQY

v_call: TRBV4-2
cdr3_aa: ASSQDYILYGYT

v_call: TRBV2
cdr3_aa: ASSVRMPRAEKLF

v_call: TRBV9
cdr3_aa: ASSPGTSGWDIQY

v_call: TRBV12-3/TRBV12-4
cdr3_aa: ASSFGGTHNEKLF

v_call: TRBV4-3
cdr3_aa: ASSSLLGQGATDTQY

v_call: TRBV12-3/TRBV12-4
cdr3_aa: ASSWRGLSYNEQF

v_call: TRBV28
cdr3_aa: ASSQSAFVKNIQY

v_call: TRBV7-9
cdr3_aa: ASSLVTGAHTEAF

v_call: TRBV3-1
cdr3_aa: ASSARKGRGAYNEQF

v_call: TRBV20-1
cdr3_aa: SARTGRYQPQH

v_call: TRBV5-1
cdr3_aa: ASSLRRPVTDTQY

v_call: TRBV4-1
cdr3_aa: ASSPKRGVSYNEQY

v_call: TRBV12-3/TRBV12-4
cdr3_aa: ASTPQDTFYGYT

v_call: TRBV20-1
cdr3_aa: SAREPRAHIQY

v_call: TRBV25-1
cdr3_aa: ASSESSLQETQY

v_call: TRBV5-1
cdr3_aa: ASSPNSGARCEQY

v_call: TRBV6-2/TRBV6-3
cdr3_aa: ASSFLAGVGNEQY

v_call: TRBV29-1
cdr3_aa: SVGDSGGQPQH

v_call: TRBV24-1
cdr3_aa: ATSGENTDTQY

v_call: TRBV25-1
cdr3_aa: ASSIPSSDTQY

v_call: TRBV29-1
cdr3_aa: SVERDTPNYGYT

v_call: TRBV28
cdr3_aa: ASRTPFDTMNTEAF